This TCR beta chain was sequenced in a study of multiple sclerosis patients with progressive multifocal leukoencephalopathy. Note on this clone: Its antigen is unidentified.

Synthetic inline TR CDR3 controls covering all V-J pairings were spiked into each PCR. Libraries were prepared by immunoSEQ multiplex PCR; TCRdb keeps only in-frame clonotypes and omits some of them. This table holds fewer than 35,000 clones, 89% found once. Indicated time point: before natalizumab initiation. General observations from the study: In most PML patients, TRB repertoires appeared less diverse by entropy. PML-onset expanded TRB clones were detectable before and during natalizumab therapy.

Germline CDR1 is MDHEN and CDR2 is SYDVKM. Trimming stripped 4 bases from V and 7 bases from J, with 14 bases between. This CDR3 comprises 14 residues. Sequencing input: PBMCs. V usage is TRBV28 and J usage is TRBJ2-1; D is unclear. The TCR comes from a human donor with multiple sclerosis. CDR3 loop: CASSSQRDWNEQFF. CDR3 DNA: TGTGCCAGCAGTTCCCAGCGTGACTGGAATGAGCAGTTCTTC.